The next 29 T cell receptor beta chains were all read from a single sample in a study of cytomegalovirus exposure and HLA in healthy donors. The primer mix had 60 Vbeta and 13 Jbeta primers. TCRdb's copy holds only in-frame clones and misses some; the assay was immunoSEQ multiplex PCR. Of 150,000 to 200,000 clones in the sample, roughly 85% were seen once. The sequencing sample was made of PBMCs. These TCRs come from a woman aged 25 to 39 in good health and CMV-seropositive.

The chain employs TRBV5-1 and TRBJ1-1, with a weak D call TRBD1 (6 bases). The germline CDR1 and CDR2 sequences are SGHRS and YFSETQ. The CDR3 has 14 amino acids. The V end lost 4 bases, the J end lost 1 base, and 11 bases lay between the germline ends. CDR3 in DNA: TGCGCCAGCAGCAGAGGACAGAGGAACACTGAAGCTTTCTTT. Amino acids: CASSRGQRNTEAFF.

This chain joins TRBV5-5 and TRBJ1-5; no firm D call. Germline CDR1 is SGHKS and CDR2 is YYEKEE (reference sequence). V was shortened by 0 bases and J by 7 bases, with 14 bases between the two germline ends. The length of the CDR3 is 15 residues. Here the CDR3 DNA reads TGTGCCAGCAGCTTGGCCCCAAATTCGGGACAGCCCCAGCATTTT. It yields the protein CASSLAPNSGQPQHF. Based on the CDR3 plus reference TRBV5-5 and TRBJ1-5, the full variable domain is DAGVTQSPTHLIKTRGQQVTLRCSPISGHKSVSWYQQVLGQGPQFIFQYYEKEERGRGNFPDRFSARQFPNYSSELNVNALLLGDSALYLCASSLAPNSGQPQHFGDGTRLSIL.

This clone came up a few times. The rearrangement joins TRBV15 to TRBJ2-3; a weak D match, TRBD1 (6 bases). CDR3 length equals 14 residues. Germline CDR1 LNHNV, CDR2 YYDKDF (reference sequence). With 0 bases removed from V and 6 bases from J, the gap between germline ends came to 10 bases. CDR3 residues: CATSRDRGRDTQYF. Written as DNA, the CDR3 is TGTGCCACCAGCAGAGACAGGGGCAGGGATACGCAGTATTTT.

CDR3: CAILPGLADINTQYF. Here the CDR3 DNA reads TGTGCCATCTTACCGGGACTAGCGGATATTAATACGCAGTATTTT. The chain joins TRBV2 to TRBJ2-3; 11 nucleotides agree with TRBD2. This CDR3 region has 15 residues. After removal of 10 bases from V and 7 bases from J, the junction contained 13 bases not matched to a gene. CDR1 and CDR2 (germline): SNHLY, FYNNEI.

A single count supports this clone. J is TRBJ2-5 and V is TRBV29-1, with 7 bases matching TRBD2. The tail of the sequence fits TRBJ2-7 better, so the J call may be wrong. CDR3 size: 18 residues. Germline V CDR1 and CDR2: SQVTM, ANQGSEA. CDR3 amino acids: CSVEEASGTRGSSYEQYF. The CDR3 region has the DNA TGCAGCGTTGAAGAGGCTAGCGGAACCCGAGGTAGTTCCTACGAGCAGTACTTC.

The chain recombines TRBV19 with TRBJ1-3; D is perhaps TRBD1 (5 bases). Germline values: CDR1 LNHDA, CDR2 SQIVND (reference sequence). V was shortened by 5 bases and J by 0 bases, with 14 bases between the two germline ends. The length of the CDR3 is 16 residues. In DNA, the CDR3 is TGTGCCAGTAGTTCGGACATGGGGATCTCTGGAAACACCATATATTTT. Amino acid sequence: CASSSDMGISGNTIYF.

CDR3: CASSLEGTGGPNEQFF. DNA of the CDR3: TGCGCCAGCAGCTTGGAAGGGACAGGGGGTCCCAATGAGCAGTTCTTC. This rearrangement joins TRBV5-1 to TRBJ2-1; 11 bases match TRBD1. Germline CDR1 and CDR2: SGHRS and YFSETQ. CDR3 length: 16 amino acids. After removal of 0 bases from V and 6 bases from J, the junction contained 5 bases not matched to a gene.

The chain employs TRBV4-1 and TRBJ2-1; 8 positions agree with TRBD2. The V and J ends lost 0 bases and 8 bases, in that order; junction bases with no gene match: 9. Germline V lookup: CDR1 MGHRA, CDR2 YSYEKL. This CDR3 contains 16 residues. The DNA of the CDR3 is TGCGCCAGCAGCCAAGAGACCAGCGGGAGAAGGCATGAGCAGTTCTTC. As protein: CASSQETSGRRHEQFF.

The gene calls are TRBV7-9 and TRBJ2-2; possibly TRBD2 for D (7 bases). This CDR3 spans 15 amino acids. Trimming stripped 4 bases from V and 4 bases from J, with 13 bases between. Germline values: CDR1 SEHNR, CDR2 FQNEAQ (reference sequence). Here the CDR3 reads CASSSSGTTTGELFF. The CDR3 bases are TGTGCCAGCAGCTCGAGCGGGACAACCACCGGGGAGCTGTTTTTT. The variable domain in full, completed from reference TRBV7-9 and TRBJ2-2, reads DTGVSQNPRHKITKRGQNVTFRCDPISEHNRLYWYRQTLGQGPEFLTYFQNEAQLEKSRLLSDRFSAERPKGSFSTLEIQRTEQGDSAMYLCASSSSGTTTGELFFGEGSRLTVL.

This clone was counted between two and nine times. The genes are TRBV7-8 and TRBJ2-1, with TRBD2 matching 14 bases. Germline-derived CDR1 and CDR2 are SGHVS and FQNEAQ. With 4 bases clipped from V and 2 bases from J, the junction kept 10 bases outside the gene matches. CDR3 length: 19 residues. The DNA for the CDR3 is TGTGCCAGCAGCTCTCCGGGACTAGCGGGGGTTTCCACCTACAATGAGCAGTTCTTC. This encodes CASSSPGLAGVSTYNEQFF.

This clone was found once. This chain connects TRBV6-5 to TRBJ1-4; TRBD1 agrees at 10 bases. The CDR3 covers 15 residues. CDR1 and CDR2 from the germline V gene are MNHEY and SVGAGI. The V and J ends lost 2 bases and 10 bases, in that order; junction bases with no gene match: 7. In DNA form, the CDR3 reads TGTGCCAGCAGTTACCAAGGGACAGGGGCTCCAAAACTGTTTTTT. It encodes CASSYQGTGAPKLFF.

The V call is TRBV4-1, the J call TRBJ2-1; TRBD2 matches at 7 bases. This CDR3 contains 17 residues. J gave up 4 bases and V 4 bases, and 13 bases lay outside the gene matches. Looked up from germline, CDR1 is MGHRA and CDR2 is YSYEKL. The CDR3 loop reads CASSPPSGTTEYNEQFF. Written as DNA, the CDR3 is TGCGCCAGCAGCCCGCCCTCCGGGACTACGGAGTACAATGAGCAGTTCTTC.

The rearrangement uses TRBV28 and TRBJ2-1, with TRBD1 identical over 10 bases. V was pared by 1 base and J by 6 bases, with 6 bases of the junction left unmatched. This CDR3 has 16 residues. The germline V gene encodes CDR1 MDHEN and CDR2 SYDVKM. CDR3 residues: CASSLYAGTGVNEQFF. The CDR3 DNA follows: TGTGCCAGCAGTTTATACGCCGGGACAGGGGTCAATGAGCAGTTCTTC.

V and J are TRBV5-1 and TRBJ2-7; D not resolved. V was trimmed by 2 bases and J by 0 bases, leaving 12 bases between them. This CDR3 has 15 residues. Germline-derived CDR1 and CDR2 are SGHRS and YFSETQ. CDR3 nucleotide sequence: TGCGCCAGCAGCTTCCCGGGTGCCCCCTCCTACGAGCAGTACTTC. It codes for CASSFPGAPSYEQYF.

The J gene is TRBJ2-1, the V gene TRBV11-3, with D possibly being TRBD2 (7 bases). V was clipped by 0 bases and J by 7 bases, with 13 bases between them. Germline assignment: CDR1 SGHNT and CDR2 YENEEA. The length of the CDR3 is 15 residues. CDR3 in amino acids: CASSLDRGARNEQFF. The CDR3 DNA is TGTGCCAGCAGCTTAGATCGGGGGGCGAGAAATGAGCAGTTCTTC.

In this sample, this clone turned up once. The chain carries TRBV7-2 and TRBJ2-1; 8 bases match TRBD2. The CDR3 covers 17 residues. J lost 3 bases, V lost 5 bases, and 12 bases had no gene match. The V gene's germline CDR1 is SGHTA and CDR2 FQGNSA. CDR3 bases: TGTGCCAGCAGCGACCGACTAGCGAGACTTAGCTACAATGAGCAGTTCTTC. This gives the protein CASSDRLARLSYNEQFF. Based on the CDR3 plus reference TRBV7-2 and TRBJ2-1, the full variable domain is GAGVSQSPSNKVTEKGKDVELRCDPISGHTALYWYRQSLGQGLEFLIYFQGNSAPDKSGLPSDRFSAERTGGSVSTLTIQRTQQEDSAVYLCASSDRLARLSYNEQFFGPGTRLTVL.

CDR3 region: CSAGGTGLDRNTIYF. The CDR3 nucleotides read TGCAGCGCCGGAGGGACAGGGCTTGATAGAAACACCATATATTTT. The chain links TRBV29-1 to TRBJ1-3; TRBD1 matches at 9 bases. After removal of 7 bases from V and 5 bases from J, the junction contained 12 bases not matched to a gene. The germline CDR1 and CDR2 sequences are SQVTM and ANQGSEA. CDR3 length equals 15 residues.

This chain links TRBV18 with TRBJ2-3; 8 positions agree with TRBD2. After removal of 3 bases from V and 4 bases from J, the junction contained 9 bases not matched to a gene. This CDR3 comprises 16 residues. Per germline, CDR1 KGHSH and CDR2 LQKENI. CDR3: CASSPRTGGLADTQYF. As DNA, the CDR3 is TGTGCCAGCTCACCCCGGACGGGGGGGCTCGCAGATACGCAGTATTTT. Variable domain in full (rest from reference TRBV18 and TRBJ2-3): NAGVMQNPRHLVRRRGQEARLRCSPMKGHSHVYWYRQLPEEGLKFMVYLQKENIIDESGMPKERFSAEFPKEGPSILRIQQVVRGDSAAYFCASSPRTGGLADTQYFGPGTRLTVL.

The V call is TRBV7-2, the J call TRBJ2-2; 13 nucleotides match TRBD2. Trimming at V came to 6 bases and at J to 7 bases, leaving 8 bases not matched to a gene. The CDR3 is 16 residues long. Germline CDR1 SGHTA, CDR2 FQGNSA. In DNA form, the CDR3 reads TGTGCCAGCAGTTCCGGGACTAGCGGGGTGGGCGGGGAGCTGTTTTTT. It codes for CASSSGTSGVGGELFF.

This chain joins TRBV4-2 and TRBJ1-4, with D maybe TRBD1 (5 bases). The CDR3 is made up of 17 amino acids. Germline V gives CDR1 LGHNA, CDR2 YNFKEQ. Between the trimmed V and J ends, which lost 0 bases and 4 bases, there was a span of 15 bases. The CDR3 coding sequence is TGTGCCAGCAGCCAAGAGGGGTTAGGGGACTTTAATGAAAAACTGTTTTTT. It yields the protein CASSQEGLGDFNEKLFF.

The chain recombines TRBV5-8 with TRBJ2-1; TRBD2 matches 9 bases. Losses at the gene ends were 5 bases for V and 7 bases for J; bases not matched to a gene: 4. The CDR3 spans 13 residues. The germline V gene has CDR1 SGHTS and CDR2 YDEGEE. The CDR3 DNA is TGTGCCAGCAGTGGACTAGCGCCGAATGAGCAGTTCTTC. Protein product: CASSGLAPNEQFF.

The rearrangement joins TRBV5-6 to TRBJ1-2, with D unclear. V dropped 5 bases and J dropped 5 bases, with 19 bases sitting between them. The CDR3 contains 15 residues. Germline V gene data show CDR1 as SGHDT and CDR2 as YYEEEE. CDR3 in DNA: TGTGCCAGCAGTCCCCCCGTAAGGGAGCCTTATGGCTACACCTTC. As protein: CASSPPVREPYGYTF.

The rearrangement links TRBV27 to TRBJ1-5; D perhaps matches TRBD1 (6 bases). V lost 2 bases to trimming and J lost 1 base, with 15 bases between them. Germline CDR1 and CDR2: MNHEY and SMNVEV (reference sequence). The CDR3 consists of 17 residues. CDR3 sequence reads: CASSLRGLEGSNQPQHF. DNA of the CDR3: TGTGCCAGCAGTTTAAGGGGGTTGGAAGGAAGCAATCAGCCCCAGCATTTT.

The chain joins TRBV7-9 to TRBJ2-7; possibly TRBD1 for D (6 bases). Germline V CDR1 and CDR2: SEHNR, FQNEAQ (reference sequence). The CDR3 spans 14 residues. Deletions cut 1 base from V and 1 base from J, with 8 bases between. The CDR3 nucleotides read TGTGCCAGCAGCTTAGGGGACATTTCCTACGAGCAGTACTTC. Translated: CASSLGDISYEQYF.

V gene TRBV5-1 combines with J gene TRBJ2-2, with D possibly matching TRBD1 (5 bases). The CDR3 is 14 amino acids. V was cut by 1 base and J by 2 bases, with 6 bases left in between. Germline lookup yields CDR1 SGHRS and CDR2 YFSETQ. The CDR3 sequence is CASSLTGNTGELFF. Here the CDR3 DNA reads TGCGCCAGCAGCTTGACAGGAAACACCGGGGAGCTGTTTTTT. The full variable domain, completed using reference TRBV5-1 and TRBJ2-2, is KAGVTQTPRYLIKTRGQQVTLSCSPISGHRSVSWYQQTPGQGLQFLFEYFSETQRNKGNFPGRFSGRQFSNSRSEMNVSTLELGDSALYLCASSLTGNTGELFFGEGSRLTVL.

The V and J genes are TRBV5-1 and TRBJ2-3; TRBD1 agrees at 8 bases. This CDR3 region has 15 residues. The germline gives CDR1 SGHRS, CDR2 YFSETQ. V was pared by 4 bases and J by 2 bases, with 6 bases of the junction left unmatched. CDR3 sequence: CASSRTGGNTDTQYF. The CDR3 DNA reads as TGCGCCAGCAGCCGTACAGGGGGGAACACAGATACGCAGTATTTT.

The chain is built from TRBV5-6 and TRBJ1-6; no clear D gene. This CDR3 contains 14 residues. CDR1 SGHDT and CDR2 YYEEEE come from the germline V gene. The V and J ends lost 0 bases and 6 bases respectively, with 7 bases between them. CDR3 sequence reads: CASSLERGNSPLHF. The CDR3, as DNA: TGTGCCAGCAGCTTGGAACGGGGTAATTCACCCCTCCACTTT.

The chain joins TRBV6-1 to TRBJ1-1; D might be TRBD1 (5 bases). Germline-derived CDR1 and CDR2 are MNHNS and SASEGT. The CDR3 is made up of 15 amino acids. Trimming shortened V by 7 bases and J by 1 base, and 16 bases separated the two germline ends. The CDR3 loop reads CASTARGSRNTEAFF. The CDR3 bases are TGTGCCAGCACCGCCCGGGGGTCGCGGAACACTGAAGCTTTCTTT.

The chain joins TRBV6-5 to TRBJ2-5, with D tentatively TRBD2 (7 bases). This CDR3 has 14 amino acids. CDR1 is MNHEY, CDR2 SVGAGI, per germline. V gave up 1 base and J gave up 7 bases, with 13 bases separating them. The CDR3 protein is CASSYLRGGATQYF. In nucleotides, the CDR3 is TGTGCCAGCAGTTACTTGAGGGGGGGGGCGACCCAGTACTTC.